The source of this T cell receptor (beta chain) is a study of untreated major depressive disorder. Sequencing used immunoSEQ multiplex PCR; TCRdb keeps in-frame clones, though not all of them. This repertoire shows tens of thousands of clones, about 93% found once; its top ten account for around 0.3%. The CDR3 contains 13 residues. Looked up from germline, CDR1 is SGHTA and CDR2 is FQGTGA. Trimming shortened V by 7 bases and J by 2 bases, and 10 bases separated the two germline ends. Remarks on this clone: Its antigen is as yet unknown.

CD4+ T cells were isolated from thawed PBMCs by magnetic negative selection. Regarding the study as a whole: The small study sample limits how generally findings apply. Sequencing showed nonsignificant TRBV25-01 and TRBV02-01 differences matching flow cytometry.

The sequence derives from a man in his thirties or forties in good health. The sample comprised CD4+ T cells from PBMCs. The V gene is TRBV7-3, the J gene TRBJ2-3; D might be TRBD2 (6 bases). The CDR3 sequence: CASKGGNTDTQYF. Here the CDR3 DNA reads TGTGCCAGCAAGGGCGGGAACACAGATACGCAGTATTTT.